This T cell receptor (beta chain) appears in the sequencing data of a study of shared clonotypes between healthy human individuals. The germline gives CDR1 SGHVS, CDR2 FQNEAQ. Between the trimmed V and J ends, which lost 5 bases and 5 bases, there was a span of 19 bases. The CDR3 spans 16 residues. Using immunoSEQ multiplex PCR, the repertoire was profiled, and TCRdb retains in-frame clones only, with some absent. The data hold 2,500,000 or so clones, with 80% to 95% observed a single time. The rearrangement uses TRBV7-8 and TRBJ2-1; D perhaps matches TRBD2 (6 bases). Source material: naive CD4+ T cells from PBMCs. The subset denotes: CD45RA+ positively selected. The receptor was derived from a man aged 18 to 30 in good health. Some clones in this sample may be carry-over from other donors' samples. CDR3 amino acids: CASSPSRLVLNNEQFF. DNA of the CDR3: TGTGCCAGCAGCCCCTCGCGACTAGTATTGAACAATGAGCAGTTCTTC. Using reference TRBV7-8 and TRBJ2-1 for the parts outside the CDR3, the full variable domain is GAGVSQSPRYKVAKRGQDVALRCDPISGHVSLFWYQQALGQGPEFLTYFQNEAQLDKSGLPSDRFFAERPEGSVSTLKIQRTQQEDSAVYLCASSPSRLVLNNEQFFGPGTRLTVL.